Listed below are T cell receptor beta chains from one sample, sequenced in a study of molecular identifiers for immune sequencing clone quantification. TCRdb recomputed calls from the PCR reads with MiXCR, one row per CDR3 protein. The sample consists of just under 20,000 distinct CDR3 sequences, 20% to 25% of them appearing once. Sequencing input: naive CD8+ T cells from blood, with Jurkat cell RNA spiked in. These receptors were obtained from a human donor in good health. Some libraries in this study had Jurkat cell RNA spiked in. CDR3s include the opening cysteine and the closing phenylalanine or tryptophan. A D gene is named only where the DNA matches it firmly. A row's size may be missing; if present it is once, few, many or a size class.

TRBD1,TRBV27,15,TRBJ2-3,few,CASSSRDRVADTQYF,TGTGCCAGCAGTTCACGGGACAGGGTGGCAGATACGCAGTATTTT
-,TRBV6-6,12,TRBJ1-1,many,CASSGWDTEAFF,TGTGCCAGCAGTGGTTGGGACACTGAAGCTTTCTTT
-,TRBV28,15,TRBJ1-1,many,CASSETRGGNSEAFF,TGTGCCAGCAGCGAGACCCGGGGAGGGAACTCTGAAGCTTTCTTT
-,TRBV7-9,14,TRBJ2-2,-,CASGEVGNTGELFF,TGTGCCAGCGGCGAGGTCGGGAACACCGGGGAGCTGTTTTTC
TRBD2,TRBV9,15,TRBJ2-1,many,CASSGRHSGSREQFF,TGTGCCAGCAGCGGTCGACATAGCGGGAGTCGTGAGCAGTTCTTC
-,TRBV28,12,TRBJ2-7,medium-sized,CASSFQGNEQYF,TGTGCCAGCAGTTTTCAGGGAAACGAGCAGTACTTC
-,TRBV6-5,14,TRBJ2-1,many,CASSSQPFYNEQFF,TGTGCCAGCAGTTCCCAGCCCTTCTACAATGAGCAGTTCTTC
TRBD1,TRBV28,16,TRBJ2-7,few,CASRDRVDISSYEQYF,TGTGCCAGCAGGGACAGGGTCGACATAAGTTCCTACGAGCAGTACTTC
TRBD1,TRBV5-5,11,TRBJ2-4,-,CASSIGTGVSF,TGTGCCAGCAGCATCGGGACAGGGGTCTCCTTC
-,TRBV20-1,12,TRBJ2-7,medium-sized,CSANPETYEQYF,TGCAGTGCTAACCCGGAAACCTACGAGCAGTACTTC
-,TRBV4-1,17,TRBJ1-2,once,CASSQDARGGALYGYTF,TGCGCCAGCAGCCAAGACGCTCGGGGGGGGGCCCTCTATGGCTACACCTTC
TRBD1,TRBV15,15,TRBJ1-5,many,CATSASGGAGQPQHF,TGTGCCACCAGCGCGTCAGGGGGTGCAGGTCAGCCCCAGCATTTT
-,TRBV11-2,16,TRBJ2-1,medium-sized,CASRKTGTYTYNEQFF,TGTGCCAGCAGAAAAACCGGGACATACACCTACAATGAGCAGTTCTTC
-,TRBV7-8,14,TRBJ2-2,few,CASSKMKATGELFF,TGTGCCAGCAGCAAGATGAAAGCTACCGGGGAGCTGTTTTTT
-,TRBV13,13,TRBJ2-1,-,CASSPSLYNEQFF,TGTGCCAGCAGCCCATCTCTATACAATGAGCAGTTCTTC
TRBD1,TRBV7-2,20,TRBJ2-2,few,CASALWGQDDDGRVAGELFF,TGTGCCAGCGCCCTATGGGGACAGGACGACGACGGGAGAGTCGCCGGGGAGCTGTTTTTT
TRBD2,TRBV19,20,TRBJ2-1,many,CASSTPTPTSGRFSYNEQFF,TGTGCCAGTAGCACCCCCACTCCAACTAGCGGGAGATTCTCCTACAATGAGCAGTTCTTC
-,TRBV9,16,TRBJ2-3,many,CASSVEGLPSTDTQYF,TGTGCCAGCAGCGTAGAGGGACTCCCTAGCACAGATACGCAGTATTTT
-,TRBV4-3,18,TRBJ2-1,many,CASSQESGVGTSYNEQFF,TGCGCCAGCAGCCAAGAAAGTGGGGTAGGTACCTCCTACAATGAGCAGTTCTTC
TRBD2,TRBV7-9,15,TRBJ2-1,many,CASSLVGLAANEQFF,TGTGCCAGCAGCTTAGTAGGACTAGCGGCCAATGAGCAGTTCTTC
-,TRBV4-3,11,TRBJ1-4,-,CASSKREKLFF,TGCGCCAGCAGCAAGAGGGAAAAACTGTTTTTT
-,TRBV28,13,TRBJ1-1,-,CASRQGWSTEAFF,TGTGCCAGCAGGCAGGGTTGGTCAACTGAAGCTTTCTTT
-,TRBV4-3,13,TRBJ2-3,-,CASSQDRPDTQYF,TGCGCCAGCAGCCAAGATAGGCCAGATACGCAGTATTTT
-,TRBV28,12,TRBJ2-5,few,CATPEGGKTQYF,TGTGCCACCCCGGAGGGGGGGAAGACCCAGTACTTC
TRBD1,TRBV5-8,19,TRBJ1-5,few,CASSLEPGTGTPSNQPQHF,TGTGCCAGCAGCTTGGAACCCGGGACAGGGACCCCTAGCAATCAGCCCCAGCATTTT
TRBD1,TRBV20-1,15,TRBJ2-7,medium-sized,CSARDHGTGNLEQYF,TGCAGTGCTAGAGATCATGGGACAGGGAATCTGGAGCAGTACTTC
TRBD1,TRBV9,15,TRBJ1-3,many,CASSAPTGAGNTIYF,TGTGCCAGCAGCGCCCCGACAGGGGCGGGAAACACCATATATTTT
-,TRBV21-1,15,TRBJ2-5,many,CASRPGQGRKETQYF,TGTGCCAGCAGACCCGGACAGGGAAGGAAAGAGACCCAGTACTTC
TRBD2,TRBV9,15,TRBJ2-7,many,CASSARGGLSYEQYF,TGTGCCAGCAGCGCCCGGGGGGGGCTCTCCTACGAGCAGTACTTC
-,TRBV11-2,13,TRBJ2-2,many,CASSLAPFGELFF,TGTGCCAGCAGCTTAGCCCCATTCGGGGAGCTGTTTTTT
-,TRBV7-2,15,TRBJ2-5,many,CASTLWGASKETQYF,TGTGCCAGCACCCTATGGGGGGCATCTAAAGAGACCCAGTACTTC
TRBD2,TRBV13,14,TRBJ2-7,many,CASSPGLGSYEQYF,TGTGCCAGCAGTCCCGGACTAGGCTCCTACGAGCAGTACTTC
-,TRBV29-1,16,TRBJ2-5,many,CSVETSSIPIQETQYF,TGCAGCGTTGAAACCTCTTCTATTCCGATCCAAGAGACCCAGTACTTC
-,TRBV12-3/TRBV12-4,13,TRBJ2-5,-,CANSLAAQETQYF,TGTGCCAACAGTTTAGCGGCTCAAGAGACCCAGTACTTC
-,TRBV5-6,14,TRBJ1-4,few,CASSLGFMNEKLFF,TGTGCCAGCAGCTTGGGATTTATGAATGAAAAACTGTTTTTT
TRBD2,TRBV6-2/TRBV6-3,14,TRBJ2-3,many,CASTDQRESDTQYF,TGTGCCAGCACAGACCAGCGGGAGTCAGATACGCAGTATTTT
-,TRBV10-3,14,TRBJ1-4,-,CAISERTEGEKLFF,TGTGCCATCAGTGAAAGGACAGAAGGGGAAAAACTGTTTTTT
-,TRBV12-3/TRBV12-4,15,TRBJ2-2,many,CASSGVGSGTGELFF,TGTGCCAGCAGTGGGGTCGGGAGCGGTACCGGGGAGCTGTTTTTT
TRBD2,TRBV20-1,15,TRBJ2-1,medium-sized,CSVPSAGGFYNEQFF,TGCAGTGTTCCCTCTGCGGGGGGGTTTTACAATGAGCAGTTCTTC
-,TRBV4-1,12,TRBJ2-1,many,CASSQGVYEQFF,TGCGCCAGCAGCCAAGGGGTCTATGAGCAGTTCTTC
-,TRBV24-1,13,TRBJ2-1,medium-sized,CATLDRAYNEQFF,TGTGCCACCCTGGACAGAGCCTACAATGAGCAGTTCTTC
-,TRBV9,17,TRBJ2-6,-,CASSPRDGDPGANVLTF,TGTGCCAGCAGCCCAAGGGACGGGGACCCTGGGGCCAACGTCCTGACTTTC
-,TRBV6-5,11,TRBJ2-1,many,CASSLGNEQFF,TGTGCCAGCAGTCTAGGCAATGAGCAGTTCTTC
-,TRBV29-1,13,TRBJ1-1,few,CSIPGAMNTEAFF,TGCAGCATTCCAGGGGCAATGAACACTGAAGCTTTCTTT
-,TRBV5-6,14,TRBJ2-7,once,CASSWGTGDYEQYF,TGTGCCAGCAGCTGGGGGACTGGAGACTACGAGCAGTACTTC
TRBD1,TRBV28,13,TRBJ2-5,many,CASSLKGQGTQYF,TGTGCCAGCAGTTTAAAGGGACAGGGAACTCAGTACTTC
-,TRBV6-2/TRBV6-3,11,TRBJ2-7,many,CASRGPEGSDF,TGTGCCAGCAGGGGACCTGAGGGGTCGGACTTC
TRBD1,TRBV6-4,15,TRBJ2-1,-,CASSPVGTGATEQFF,TGTGCCAGCAGTCCCGTCGGGACAGGGGCGACTGAGCAGTTCTTC
TRBD1,TRBV6-2/TRBV6-3,17,TRBJ2-2,medium-sized,CASSYPGTGSDTGELFF,TGTGCCAGCAGTTACCCTGGGACAGGGTCTGACACCGGGGAGCTGTTTTTT